Sequencing of this T cell receptor beta chain was carried out in a study of technical replicates of blood from a few donors. The CDR3 spans 14 residues. CDR1 and CDR2 (germline): MGHRA, YSYEKL. Trimming removed 2 bases from V and 2 bases from J; junction bases left unmatched: 2. Only in-frame clones appear in the TCRdb table, and some are missing; sequencing was by immunoSEQ multiplex PCR. The table records more than 80,000 clones, roughly 94% of them present only once. This receptor was identified in a human donor in good health. What was sequenced was T cells isolated from PBMCs. V is TRBV4-1 and J is TRBJ1-2; 7 bases align to TRBD1. In DNA, the CDR3 is TGCGCCAGCAGCCAAAGACAGGGAAACTATGGCTACACCTTC. Amino acid sequence: CASSQRQGNYGYTF.